This is a list of T cell receptor beta chains from one sample in a study of blood T cell repertoires in COVID-19. Assay: immunoSEQ multiplex PCR; the TCRdb copy retains only in-frame clones and omits some. The repertoire holds more than 110,000 clones, with approximately 80% as singletons. Sequenced input: peripheral blood. These receptors all stem from a woman of 80 years or more with active or convalescent COVID-19. CDR3s include the opening cysteine and the closing phenylalanine or tryptophan. Fields, in order: J gene, D gene, V gene, CDR3 DNA, CDR3 protein. The D gene is left open where the match is weak.

J gene: TRBJ2-4
D gene: -
V gene: TRBV18
CDR3 DNA: TGTGCCAGCTCAGACAGGCGGGCCAAAAACATTCAGTACTTC
CDR3 protein: CASSDRRAKNIQYF

J gene: TRBJ2-3
D gene: TRBD2
V gene: TRBV7-9
CDR3 DNA: TGTGCCAGCAGCACCCAGCGGGGGGCTAGCACAGATACGCAGTATTTT
CDR3 protein: CASSTQRGASTDTQYF

J gene: TRBJ1-1
D gene: TRBD1
V gene: TRBV7-9
CDR3 DNA: TGTGCCAGCAGCTTAGGGGACAGAGAAGCTTTCTTT
CDR3 protein: CASSLGDREAFF

J gene: TRBJ1-3
D gene: -
V gene: TRBV28
CDR3 DNA: TGTGCCAGCAGTTCCCCCTACACAGTTTCCTCTGGAAACACCATATATTTT
CDR3 protein: CASSSPYTVSSGNTIYF

J gene: TRBJ2-5
D gene: -
V gene: TRBV4-2
CDR3 DNA: TGTGCCAGCAGCCAAGACGGGACGGGGCGGGGAGAGACCCAGTACTTC
CDR3 protein: CASSQDGTGRGETQYF

J gene: TRBJ1-2
D gene: -
V gene: TRBV6-5
CDR3 DNA: TGTGCCAGCAACCGACCGGGGGGAGGAGGCTACACCTTC
CDR3 protein: CASNRPGGGGYTF

J gene: TRBJ1-2
D gene: TRBD1
V gene: TRBV6-5
CDR3 DNA: TGTGCCAGCAGGGCGGGACAGGGGTTATATGGCTACACCTTC
CDR3 protein: CASRAGQGLYGYTF

J gene: TRBJ2-2
D gene: TRBD1
V gene: TRBV6-4
CDR3 DNA: TGTGCCAGCAGAACAGGGGAAACCGGGGAGCTGTTTTTT
CDR3 protein: CASRTGETGELFF

J gene: TRBJ1-2
D gene: TRBD1
V gene: TRBV7-2
CDR3 DNA: TGTGCCAGCAACAGGAGAGGGGGCTTGGGTGGCTACACCTTC
CDR3 protein: CASNRRGGLGGYTF

J gene: TRBJ2-2
D gene: -
V gene: TRBV7-9
CDR3 DNA: TGTGCCAGCAGCACCAGGGGAACCGGGGAGCTGTTTTTT
CDR3 protein: CASSTRGTGELFF

J gene: TRBJ2-7
D gene: TRBD1
V gene: TRBV5-1
CDR3 DNA: TGCGCCAGCACCGACGGGACAGTAACTCACGAGCAGTACTTC
CDR3 protein: CASTDGTVTHEQYF

J gene: TRBJ1-5
D gene: -
V gene: TRBV2
CDR3 DNA: TGTGCCAGCAGTGAAGACAGACTAAGCAATCAGCCCCAGCATTTT
CDR3 protein: CASSEDRLSNQPQHF

J gene: TRBJ2-2
D gene: TRBD2
V gene: TRBV6-6
CDR3 DNA: TGTGCCAGCAGCCGGGGGGCCGGGGAGCTGTTTTTT
CDR3 protein: CASSRGAGELFF

J gene: TRBJ2-4
D gene: TRBD1
V gene: TRBV15
CDR3 DNA: TGTGCCACCAGCTCCCGGAGAACAGGGGAACAAAACATTCAGTACTTC
CDR3 protein: CATSSRRTGEQNIQYF

J gene: TRBJ1-5
D gene: -
V gene: TRBV20-1
CDR3 DNA: TGCAGTGCTAGTGGAGACATTTATAGCAATCAGCCCCAGCATTTT
CDR3 protein: CSASGDIYSNQPQHF

J gene: TRBJ2-1
D gene: -
V gene: TRBV30
CDR3 DNA: TGTGCCTGGAGTGTTTTCACATTCCACAATGAGCAGTTCTTC
CDR3 protein: CAWSVFTFHNEQFF